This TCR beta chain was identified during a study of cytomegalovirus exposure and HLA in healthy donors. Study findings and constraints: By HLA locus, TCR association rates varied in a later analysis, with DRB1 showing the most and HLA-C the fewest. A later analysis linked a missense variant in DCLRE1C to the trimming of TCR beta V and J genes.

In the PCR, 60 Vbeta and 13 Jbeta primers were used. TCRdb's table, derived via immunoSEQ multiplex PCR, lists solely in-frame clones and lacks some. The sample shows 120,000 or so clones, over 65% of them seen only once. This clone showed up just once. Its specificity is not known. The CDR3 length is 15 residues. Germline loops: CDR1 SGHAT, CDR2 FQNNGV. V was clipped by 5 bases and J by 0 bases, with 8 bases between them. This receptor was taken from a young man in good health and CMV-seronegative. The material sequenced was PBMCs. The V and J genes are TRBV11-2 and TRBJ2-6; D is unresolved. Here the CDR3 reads CASSTQISGANVLTF. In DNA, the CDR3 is TGTGCCAGCAGCACACAGATCTCTGGGGCCAACGTCCTGACTTTC.